These 25 T cell receptor beta chains share one sample of origin, sequenced in a study of T-cell reconstitution after alpha-beta-depleted transplantation in children. Preparation of the TCRbeta library was carried out with unique molecular identifiers. TCRdb analysed the PCR reads with MiXCR anew, one entry per CDR3 protein. The sample has about 600,000 distinct CDR3 sequences, 10% to 13% seen once; the top ten hold less than 5%. The input for sequencing was PBMCs from the stem cell graft donor, taken from the stem cell graft. The origin of the receptors is a human donor who donated a stem cell graft to a child with acute myeloid leukemia.

This chain connects TRBV20-1 to TRBJ1-5; 9 positions match TRBD1. Germline trimming cut 0 bases from V and 7 bases from J; bases unmatched to any gene: 10. CDR1 and CDR2 (germline): DFQATT, SNEGSKA (reference sequence). CDR3 length: 16 residues. CDR3 sequence: CSARDGQPDRGQPQHF. The CDR3, as DNA: TGCAGTGCTAGAGATGGCCAACCGGACAGGGGCCAGCCCCAGCATTTT.

This clonotype was counted only a few times. The chain recombines TRBV5-1 with TRBJ2-2, with D unresolved. The CDR3 has 11 amino acids. Germline loops: CDR1 SGHRS, CDR2 YFSETQ. V dropped 2 bases and J dropped 8 bases, with 4 bases sitting between them. The CDR3 sequence is CASSFQGELFF. CDR3 coding DNA: TGCGCCAGCAGCTTTCAGGGGGAGCTGTTTTTT.

Many counts were recorded for this clonotype. This chain joins TRBV7-2 and TRBJ2-5; a possible D gene is TRBD1 (7 bases). Germline-derived CDR1 and CDR2 are SGHTA and FQGNSA. Trimming removed 0 bases at V and 5 bases at J, with 16 bases between. The CDR3 length is 16 residues. DNA of the CDR3: TGTGCCAGCAGCTTAGCTAGCGGAGGGGGCTGGGAGACCCAGTACTTC. This codes for CASSLASGGGWETQYF.

This clonotype was seen at least ten times. The chain employs TRBV20-1 and TRBJ2-2; the D is unclear. The V and J ends lost 2 bases and 3 bases respectively, with 7 bases between them. Germline loops: CDR1 DFQATT, CDR2 SNEGSKA (reference sequence). The CDR3 has 13 residues. CDR3 nucleotide sequence: TGCAGTGCTAGAACCATATACACCGGGGAGCTGTTTTTT. It specifies CSARTIYTGELFF.

This chain connects TRBV27 to TRBJ2-3, with 7 bases aligning to TRBD1. V gave up 1 base and J gave up 6 bases; unmatched junction bases: 7. This CDR3 contains 15 residues. Germline loops: CDR1 MNHEY, CDR2 SMNVEV (reference sequence). CDR3 sequence (DNA): TGTGCCAGCAGTTTATACACAGGGGAACGGGATACGCAGTATTTT. It is translated as CASSLYTGERDTQYF.

V and J are TRBV5-4 and TRBJ2-7, with 7 positions matching TRBD2. Germline CDR1 and CDR2: SGHNT and YYREEE (reference sequence). This CDR3 has 14 amino acids. Unmatched junction bases numbered 9, after V lost 4 bases and J lost 5 bases. The CDR3 loop reads CASSRTTSHDEQYF. DNA for the CDR3: TGTGCCAGCAGCCGAACGACTAGCCACGACGAGCAGTACTTC.

This clonotype turned up a few times. J is TRBJ2-5 and V is TRBV7-3, with D possibly being TRBD1 (6 bases). The CDR3 extends over 13 amino acids. V was pared by 3 bases and J by 2 bases, with 7 bases between. The germline V gene encodes CDR1 SGHTA and CDR2 FQGTGA. The CDR3 DNA reads TGTGCCAGCAGCTTTGGGACACAAGAGACCCAGTACTTC. Its protein product is CASSFGTQETQYF.

This clonotype occurred a few times. This chain uses TRBV7-2 with TRBJ2-5; the match to TRBD2 covers 10 bases. The germline V gene has CDR1 SGHTA and CDR2 FQGNSA. This CDR3 region has 15 residues. V shed 5 bases, J shed 1 base, and the junction held 4 bases outside the gene matches. CDR3 residues: CASSTGTSAQETQYF. In DNA form, the CDR3 reads TGTGCCAGCAGCACAGGGACTAGCGCCCAAGAGACCCAGTACTTC.

A few counts support this clonotype. The chain combines TRBV20-1 with TRBJ2-7; 12 bases map to TRBD2. Losses at the gene ends were 0 bases for V and 2 bases for J; bases not matched to a gene: 11. This CDR3 region has 18 residues. Germline assignment: CDR1 DFQATT and CDR2 SNEGSKA (reference sequence). CDR3 amino acids: CSARDKIATSGRTYEQYF. CDR3 in DNA: TGCAGTGCTAGAGATAAAATCGCAACTAGCGGGAGGACCTACGAGCAGTACTTC.

The CDR3 region has the DNA TGTGCCAGCAGTTTAGGGTGGGGGACTAGCGGGAGTCCTAAAACCTACAATGAGCAGTTCTTC. Amino acids: CASSLGWGTSGSPKTYNEQFF. The gene calls are TRBV12-3 or TRBV12-4 and TRBJ2-1; 14 bases map to TRBD2. This CDR3 region has 21 residues. V gave up 1 base and J gave up 2 bases; unmatched junction bases: 13.

J is TRBJ1-2 and V is TRBV5-6; the D gene is possibly TRBD1 (5 bases). This CDR3 has 14 residues. V lost 5 bases and J 8 bases, leaving 19 bases between the germline ends. Germline V gene sequence: CDR1 SGHDT, CDR2 YYEEEE. This CDR3 is CASSPDTGGGGYTF. CDR3 DNA: TGTGCCAGCAGTCCGGACACCGGCGGGGGGGGCTACACCTTC.

This clonotype was seen a few times. The chain uses TRBV7-2 and TRBJ1-1; 9 bases are shared with TRBD1. There are 17 residues in the CDR3. The germline gives CDR1 SGHTA, CDR2 FQGNSA. Trimming took 1 base from V and 5 from J; bases not matched to a gene: 11. CDR3 amino acids: CASSLVGGGQGRTEAFF. The CDR3 DNA reads TGTGCCAGCAGCTTAGTCGGGGGCGGACAGGGGCGAACTGAAGCTTTCTTT.

This clonotype was counted between two and nine times. The V gene is TRBV15, the J gene TRBJ2-3; D is uncertain. The germline V gene encodes CDR1 LNHNV and CDR2 YYDKDF (reference sequence). V was cut by 7 bases and J by 0 bases, with 8 bases left in between. The CDR3 consists of 13 residues. The CDR3 sequence: CATNTESTDTQYF. The CDR3, as DNA: TGTGCCACCAATACGGAGAGCACAGATACGCAGTATTTT.

This clonotype was observed a handful of times. The chain employs TRBV19 and TRBJ1-4; D remains unclear. CDR3 size: 10 residues. CDR1 is LNHDA and CDR2 is SQIVND in the germline V gene (reference sequence). Trimming pared 7 bases from V and 8 bases from J, leaving 5 bases between. CDR3 sequence reads: CASMEEKLFF. The CDR3, as DNA: TGTGCCAGTATGGAAGAAAAACTGTTTTTT. Using reference TRBV19 and TRBJ1-4 for the parts outside the CDR3, the full variable domain is DGGITQSPKYLFRKEGQNVTLSCEQNLNHDAMYWYRQDPGQGLRLIYYSQIVNDFQKGDIAEGYSVSREKKESFPLTVTSAQKNPTAFYLCASMEEKLFFGSGTQLSVL.

This clonotype turned up a few times. The V call is TRBV7-9, the J call TRBJ2-7; the D call may be TRBD1 or TRBD2 (5 bases each). The V and J ends lost 2 bases and 6 bases respectively, with 17 bases between them. CDR3 size: 15 residues. CDR1 and CDR2 (germline): SEHNR, FQNEAQ (reference sequence). CDR3: CASSLRGDVAGEQYF. In nucleotides, the CDR3 is TGTGCCAGCAGCTTAAGAGGGGACGTTGCGGGCGAGCAGTACTTC. Full variable domain (remainder filled in from reference TRBV7-9 and TRBJ2-7): DTGVSQNPRHKITKRGQNVTFRCDPISEHNRLYWYRQTLGQGPEFLTYFQNEAQLEKSRLLSDRFSAERPKGSFSTLEIQRTEQGDSAMYLCASSLRGDVAGEQYFGPGTRLTVT.

The CDR3 loop reads CASSALAGGPTETQYF. CDR3 nucleotides: TGTGCCAGCAGCGCTCTAGCGGGAGGGCCCACGGAGACCCAGTACTTC. The gene calls are TRBV7-2 and TRBJ2-5; 12 positions agree with TRBD2. The CDR3 runs to 16 residues. CDR1 and CDR2 (germline): SGHTA, FQGNSA. V shed 5 bases, J shed 5 bases, and the junction held 9 bases outside the gene matches.

V gene TRBV9 combines with J gene TRBJ2-5, with D unresolved. The CDR3 covers 15 residues. The ends were cut back, 2 bases at V and 10 bases at J, with 21 bases in the middle. From germline, CDR1 is SGDLS and CDR2 YYNGEE. CDR3 DNA sequence: TGTGCCAGCAGCGTTGTCCCGGGCCCCCCCCAAGTCCAGTACTTC. Translating it yields CASSVVPGPPQVQYF. Full variable domain (remainder filled in from reference TRBV9 and TRBJ2-5): DSGVTQTPKHLITATGQRVTLRCSPRSGDLSVYWYQQSLDQGLQFLIQYYNGEERAKGNILERFSAQQFPDLHSELNLSSLELGDSALYFCASSVVPGPPQVQYFGPGTRLLVL.

This clonotype was observed at least ten times. The rearrangement joins TRBV24-1 to TRBJ2-5; TRBD1 matches 8 bases. This CDR3 region has 15 residues. CDR1 is KGHDR and CDR2 is SFDVKD in the germline V gene. With V trimmed by 1 base and J by 5 bases, 5 bases remained unmatched. CDR3 amino acids: CATSDLNRGDETQYF. CDR3 in DNA: TGTGCCACCAGTGATTTAAACAGGGGGGACGAGACCCAGTACTTC.

The chain links TRBV5-1 to TRBJ2-5; 9 nucleotides align to TRBD2. After removal of 2 bases from V and 5 bases from J, the junction contained 13 bases not matched to a gene. CDR3 length equals 17 residues. CDR1 is SGHRS and CDR2 is YFSETQ in the germline V gene. The CDR3: CASSFHGGSGSSETQYF. For the CDR3, the DNA is TGCGCCAGCAGCTTTCACGGTGGTAGCGGGAGCTCGGAGACCCAGTACTTC.

J is TRBJ1-2 and V is TRBV20-1, with a tentative D call TRBD1 (5 bases). This CDR3 contains 15 residues. Trimming removed 1 base at V and 6 bases at J, with 18 bases between. The germline V gene has CDR1 DFQATT and CDR2 SNEGSKA (reference sequence). CDR3 region: CSARVLRIGGDGYTF. In DNA form, the CDR3 reads TGCAGTGCTAGAGTCCTTAGGATCGGGGGAGATGGCTACACCTTC.

Ten or more counts support this clonotype. This rearrangement joins TRBV5-1 to TRBJ2-1, with D maybe TRBD1 (6 bases). Germline V gives CDR1 SGHRS, CDR2 YFSETQ. The CDR3 has 15 residues. V was clipped by 0 bases and J by 7 bases, with 14 bases between them. CDR3 coding DNA: TGCGCCAGCAGCTTGGGAGGGACAACACAGAATGAGCAGTTCTTC. Its translation: CASSLGGTTQNEQFF.

This clonotype was observed a few times. The chain combines TRBV20-1 with TRBJ1-1; 10 bases map to TRBD1. V trimming: 2 bases; J trimming: 1 base; junction bases outside the gene matches: 4. The V gene's germline CDR1 is DFQATT and CDR2 SNEGSKA (reference sequence). The CDR3 extends over 15 amino acids. CDR3 DNA sequence: TGCAGTGCTAGACCGGGACAGGGGCCGAACACTGAAGCTTTCTTT. Its translation is CSARPGQGPNTEAFF.

There are a few counts of this clonotype. The chain has TRBV9 and TRBJ2-3, with D perhaps TRBD2 (5 bases). Germline CDR1 reads SGDLS; CDR2 reads YYNGEE. Trimming took off 2 bases at V and 4 bases at J, with 14 bases between the two ends. This CDR3 comprises 15 residues. The CDR3 protein is CASSVEGTRSDTQYF. Written as DNA, the CDR3 is TGTGCCAGCAGCGTTGAGGGTACGCGGTCAGATACGCAGTATTTT. Together with reference TRBV9 and TRBJ2-3, the CDR3 gives the full variable domain: DSGVTQTPKHLITATGQRVTLRCSPRSGDLSVYWYQQSLDQGLQFLIQYYNGEERAKGNILERFSAQQFPDLHSELNLSSLELGDSALYFCASSVEGTRSDTQYFGPGTRLTVL.

The chain links TRBV12-3 or TRBV12-4 to TRBJ2-1; a weak D match, TRBD2 (5 bases). With 2 bases removed from V and 10 bases from J, the gap between germline ends came to 9 bases. The CDR3 covers 12 residues. CDR3 nucleotide sequence: TGTGCCAGCAGTTTACGGGGAAAAGAGCAGTTCTTC. It yields the protein CASSLRGKEQFF.

This clonotype has a handful of counts. The genes are TRBV27 and TRBJ1-2; maybe TRBD1 (6 bases). Germline V CDR1 and CDR2: MNHEY, SMNVEV (reference sequence). The CDR3 has 14 amino acids. V was cut by 6 bases and J by 0 bases, with 11 bases left in between. In DNA, the CDR3 is TGTGCCAGCAGAAAGACAGGAACTAACTATGGCTACACCTTC. Protein: CASRKTGTNYGYTF.